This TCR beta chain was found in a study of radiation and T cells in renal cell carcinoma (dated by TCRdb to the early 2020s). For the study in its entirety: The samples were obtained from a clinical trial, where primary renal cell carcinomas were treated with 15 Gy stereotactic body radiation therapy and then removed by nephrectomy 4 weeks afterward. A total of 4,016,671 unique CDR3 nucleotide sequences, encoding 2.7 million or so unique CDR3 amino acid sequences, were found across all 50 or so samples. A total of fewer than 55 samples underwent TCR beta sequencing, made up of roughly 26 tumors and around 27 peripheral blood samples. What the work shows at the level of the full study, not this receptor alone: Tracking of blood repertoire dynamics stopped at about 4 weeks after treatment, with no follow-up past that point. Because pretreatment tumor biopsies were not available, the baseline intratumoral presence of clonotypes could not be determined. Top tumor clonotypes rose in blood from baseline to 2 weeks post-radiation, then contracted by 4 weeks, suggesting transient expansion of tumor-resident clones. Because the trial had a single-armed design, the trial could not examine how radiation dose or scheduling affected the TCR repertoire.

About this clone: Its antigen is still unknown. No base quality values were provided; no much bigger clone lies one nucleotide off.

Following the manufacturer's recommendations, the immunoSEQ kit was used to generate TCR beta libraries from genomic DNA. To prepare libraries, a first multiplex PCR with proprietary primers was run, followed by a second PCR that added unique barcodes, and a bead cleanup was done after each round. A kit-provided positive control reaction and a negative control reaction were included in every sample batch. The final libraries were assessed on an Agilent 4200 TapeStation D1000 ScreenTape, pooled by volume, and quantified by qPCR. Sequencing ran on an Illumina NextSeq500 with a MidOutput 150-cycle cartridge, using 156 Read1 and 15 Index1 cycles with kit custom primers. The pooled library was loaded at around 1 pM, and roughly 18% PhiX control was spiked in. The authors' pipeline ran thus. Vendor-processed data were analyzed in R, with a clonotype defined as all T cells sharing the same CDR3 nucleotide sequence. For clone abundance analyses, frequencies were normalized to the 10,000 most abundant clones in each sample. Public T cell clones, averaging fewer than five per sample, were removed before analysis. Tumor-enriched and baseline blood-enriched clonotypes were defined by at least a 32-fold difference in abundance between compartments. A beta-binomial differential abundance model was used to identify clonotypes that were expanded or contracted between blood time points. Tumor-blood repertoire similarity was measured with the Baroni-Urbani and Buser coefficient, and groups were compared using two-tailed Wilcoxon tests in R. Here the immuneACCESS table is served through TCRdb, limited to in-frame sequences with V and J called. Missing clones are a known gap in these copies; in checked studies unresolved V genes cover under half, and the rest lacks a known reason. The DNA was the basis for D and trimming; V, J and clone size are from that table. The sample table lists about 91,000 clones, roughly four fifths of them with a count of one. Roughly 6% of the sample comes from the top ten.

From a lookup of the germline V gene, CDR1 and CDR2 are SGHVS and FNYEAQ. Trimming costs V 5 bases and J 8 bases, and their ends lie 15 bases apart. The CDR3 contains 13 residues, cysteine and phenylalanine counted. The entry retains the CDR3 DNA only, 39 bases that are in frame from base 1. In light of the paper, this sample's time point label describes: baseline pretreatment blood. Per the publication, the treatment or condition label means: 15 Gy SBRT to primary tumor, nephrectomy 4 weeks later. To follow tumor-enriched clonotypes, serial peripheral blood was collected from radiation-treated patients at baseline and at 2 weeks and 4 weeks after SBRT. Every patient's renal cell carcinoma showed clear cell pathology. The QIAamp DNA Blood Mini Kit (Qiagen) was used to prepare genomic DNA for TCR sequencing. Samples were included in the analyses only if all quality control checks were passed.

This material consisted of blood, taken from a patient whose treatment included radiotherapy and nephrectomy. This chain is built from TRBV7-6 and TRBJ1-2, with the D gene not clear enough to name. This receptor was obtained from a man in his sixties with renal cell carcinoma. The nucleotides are TGTGCCAGCAGCCCTTCGGCTTGGGCCGGCTACACCTTC. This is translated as CASSPSAWAGYTF.